This T cell receptor beta chain was sequenced during a study of blood T cell repertoires in COVID-19. On the study more broadly: Samples representing acute and convalescent COVID-19 were sourced from the United States, Italy and Spain. PBMCs, B-cell-depleted T cells, or T cells provided the cDNA or gDNA that made up the material.

Original processing methods: By means of reference gene primer amplification, nucleated cell counts were estimated. Assay: immunoSEQ multiplex PCR; the TCRdb copy retains only in-frame clones and omits some. V, J and clone size are those of that table, while D and trimming were read from the DNA. The sample records some 250,000 clones, approximately 78% being singletons. Germline loops: CDR1 SGHRS, CDR2 YFSETQ. The CDR3 is made up of 16 amino acids. V shed 4 bases, J shed 6 bases, and the junction held 9 bases outside the gene matches. Sequencing was carried out using peripheral blood. The chain has TRBV5-1 and TRBJ2-7; 14 nucleotides line up with TRBD2. This TCR derives from a young woman with acute or convalescent COVID-19. CDR3 DNA: TGCGCCAGCAGCCCGGGACTAGCGGGAGTCTCTGTCGAGCAGTACTTC. Translated, it gives CASSPGLAGVSVEQYF.